This section outlines one T cell receptor beta chain sequence together with its context. Its matching antigen is unknown. This entry belongs to a study of shared clonotypes between healthy human individuals. Study overall: CD4 naive and memory got three plates each, CD8 naive two, CD8 memory one. Whole-study results and caveats: Memory subsets generally showed smaller estimated richness than naive subsets did.

Assay execution took place at the deep level. Only in-frame clones appear in the TCRdb table, and some are missing; sequencing was by immunoSEQ multiplex PCR. The repertoire holds more than 2,000,000 clones, over 90% seen once, with under 0.45% in the top ten. This CDR3 contains 14 residues. V gave up 3 bases and J gave up 0 bases, with 9 bases separating them. In germline, CDR1 is KGHSH, CDR2 LQKENI. The TCR was taken from a man younger than 35 in good health. Some clones in this sample may be carry-over from other donors' samples. The chain employs TRBV18 and TRBJ2-7; possible D gene TRBD1, 6 bases. The material sequenced was naive CD4+ T cells from PBMCs. The sample's subset: CD45RA+ positively selected. The CDR3 sequence: CASSPRQASYEQYF. CDR3 coding DNA: TGTGCCAGCTCACCTCGACAGGCCTCCTACGAGCAGTACTTC. Complete variable domain (other parts from reference TRBV18 and TRBJ2-7): NAGVMQNPRHLVRRRGQEARLRCSPMKGHSHVYWYRQLPEEGLKFMVYLQKENIIDESGMPKERFSAEFPKEGPSILRIQQVVRGDSAAYFCASSPRQASYEQYFGPGTRLTVT.